This entry lists 13 T cell receptor beta chains sequenced from one sample in a study of blood T cell repertoires in COVID-19. TCRdb keeps only in-frame clones here, not all; method: immunoSEQ multiplex PCR. The data hold under 200,000 clones, with approximately 85% observed a single time. Sequences were obtained from peripheral blood. These receptors originate from a woman aged 80 or over with acute or convalescent COVID-19.

V gene TRBV5-1 combines with J gene TRBJ1-2; weak D call: TRBD1 (6 bases). Trimming left V 2 bases short and J 7 bases short, with 15 bases between. The CDR3 contains 14 residues. From germline, CDR1 is SGHRS and CDR2 YFSETQ. CDR3 sequence reads: CASSFVRQAGGYTF. The CDR3 region has the DNA TGCGCCAGCAGCTTCGTCCGACAGGCAGGTGGCTACACCTTC.

This chain uses TRBV6-5 with TRBJ2-7; D might be TRBD1 (5 bases). Germline CDR1 and CDR2: MNHEY and SVGAGI. The V end was cut by 5 bases, the J end by 2 bases, with 16 bases between. This CDR3 has 15 amino acids. As DNA, the CDR3 is TGTGCCAGCAGTCGAGCAGGGCAGATCCCCTACGAGCAGTACTTC. Translating gives CASSRAGQIPYEQYF.

The V call is TRBV4-2, the J call TRBJ2-5; 9 nucleotides align to TRBD2. The germline gives CDR1 LGHNA, CDR2 YNFKEQ. Germline trimming cut 0 bases from V and 2 bases from J; bases unmatched to any gene: 4. This CDR3 comprises 16 residues. CDR3 bases: TGTGCCAGCAGCCAAGATATGACTAGCGGACAAGAGACCCAGTACTTC. This translates into CASSQDMTSGQETQYF.

The rearrangement links TRBV6-1 to TRBJ2-5; D remains ambiguous. The germline CDR1 and CDR2 sequences are MNHNS and SASEGT. CDR3 length: 14 amino acids. Trimming took 2 bases from V and 1 from J, leaving 8 bases between them. CDR3 DNA sequence: TGTGCCAGCAGTGAAAGTTCGGTCCAAGAGACCCAGTACTTC. Its protein product is CASSESSVQETQYF.

The chain couples TRBV9 to TRBJ2-2; 9 nucleotides line up with TRBD2. With V trimmed by 3 bases and J by 7 bases, 4 bases remained unmatched. The CDR3 totals 14 residues. Germline CDR1 is SGDLS and CDR2 is YYNGEE. The CDR3 is CASSDRLAVGELFF. DNA of the CDR3: TGTGCCAGCAGCGACAGACTAGCGGTCGGGGAGCTGTTTTTT.

J is TRBJ1-6 and V is TRBV4-1; D gene unclear. Trimming removed 6 bases at V and 0 bases at J, with 9 bases between. This CDR3 has 15 amino acids. CDR1 is MGHRA and CDR2 is YSYEKL in the germline V gene. CDR3 protein: CASRLTSSYNSPLHF. The CDR3 nucleotides read TGCGCCAGCAGACTAACCAGCTCCTATAATTCACCCCTCCACTTT.

The chain couples TRBV19 to TRBJ2-1, with 11 bases matching TRBD2. V shed 5 bases, J shed 7 bases, and the junction held 13 bases outside the gene matches. Germline loops: CDR1 LNHDA, CDR2 SQIVND (reference sequence). The CDR3 consists of 17 residues. In nucleotides, the CDR3 is TGTGCCAGTAGTCTGGGCGGTAGCGGGGGGGCCGGAAATGAGCAGTTCTTC. This gives the protein CASSLGGSGGAGNEQFF.

This chain connects TRBV5-1 to TRBJ2-7; the match to TRBD2 covers 8 bases. V was clipped by 0 bases and J by 2 bases; unmatched bases: 4. Germline V gives CDR1 SGHRS, CDR2 YFSETQ. The CDR3 spans 15 residues. CDR3 amino acids: CASSLVVGGAYEQYF. The CDR3 DNA reads TGCGCCAGCAGCTTGGTAGTCGGGGGGGCCTACGAGCAGTACTTC.

V usage is TRBV5-4 and J usage is TRBJ2-7; 7 positions match TRBD1. Germline-derived CDR1 and CDR2 are SGHNT and YYREEE (reference sequence). V dropped 3 bases and J dropped 0; count of bases not matched to a gene: 3. CDR3 length equals 14 residues. The CDR3 loop is CASSWDSISYEQYF. The CDR3 coding sequence is TGTGCCAGCAGCTGGGACAGTATCTCCTACGAGCAGTACTTC.

The chain carries TRBV10-3 and TRBJ1-1, with D possibly TRBD1 on 6 matching bases. The V end was cut by 8 bases, the J end by 1 base, with 14 bases between. The CDR3 has 14 residues. Germline values: CDR1 ENHRY, CDR2 SYGVKD. The CDR3 protein is CAIQGSGKNTEAFF. The CDR3 bases are TGTGCCATCCAGGGGAGCGGGAAGAACACTGAAGCTTTCTTT.

This sequence joins TRBV13 and TRBJ2-2; the D gene is possibly TRBD1 (6 bases). The CDR3 runs 17 residues. With 3 bases removed from V and 6 bases from J, the gap between germline ends came to 20 bases. Germline V gene lookup returns CDR1 PRHDT and CDR2 FYEKMQ (reference sequence). The CDR3 DNA is TGTGCCAGCAGCTTCGGTCCTCCACAGGGTTGGTCCGGGGAGCTGTTTTTT. Protein: CASSFGPPQGWSGELFF.

Points on this clone: In the same sample, other DNA sequences code for this CDR3. This rearrangement joins TRBV19 to TRBJ1-1, with TRBD1 identical over 8 bases. V shed 4 bases and J 4 bases; nucleotides not matched to a gene: 5. The CDR3 runs to 14 residues. CDR1 and CDR2 from the germline V gene are LNHDA and SQIVND (reference sequence). CDR3 protein: CASSTGQGFTEAFF. CDR3 DNA sequence: TGTGCCAGTAGTACCGGACAGGGTTTCACTGAAGCTTTCTTT.

The CDR3 region has the DNA TGCGCCAGCACCGACACGGGAGGTCTCTACAATGAGCAGTTCTTC. It encodes CASTDTGGLYNEQFF. The rearrangement joins TRBV5-1 to TRBJ2-1; 7 bases map to TRBD2. J gave up 3 bases and V 6 bases, and 9 bases lay outside the gene matches. The CDR3 contains 15 residues. The germline gives CDR1 SGHRS, CDR2 YFSETQ.